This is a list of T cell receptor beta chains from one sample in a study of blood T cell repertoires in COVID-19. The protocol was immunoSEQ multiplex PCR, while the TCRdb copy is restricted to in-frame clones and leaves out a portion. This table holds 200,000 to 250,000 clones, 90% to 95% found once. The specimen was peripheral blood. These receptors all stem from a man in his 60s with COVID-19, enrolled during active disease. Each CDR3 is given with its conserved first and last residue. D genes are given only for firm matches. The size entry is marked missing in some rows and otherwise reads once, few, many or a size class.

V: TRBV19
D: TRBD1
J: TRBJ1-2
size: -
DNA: TGTGCCAGTAACAATGACAGGGGCATAGACTATGGCTACACCTTC
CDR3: CASNNDRGIDYGYTF

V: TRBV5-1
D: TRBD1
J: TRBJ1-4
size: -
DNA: TGCGCCAGCAGCTGGGGCCGTACAGGGGGCAGGGGCGGCGAAAAACTGTTTTTT
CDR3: CASSWGRTGGRGGEKLFF

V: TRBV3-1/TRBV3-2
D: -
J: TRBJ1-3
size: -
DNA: TGTGCCAGCAGCCAAGTCCTCAGGGCCCCTTCAGGAAACACCATATATTTT
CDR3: CASSQVLRAPSGNTIYF

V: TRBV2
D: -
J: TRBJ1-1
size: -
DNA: TGTGCCAGCAGTGAAGCAGGGCCCCCGGGGACTGAAGCTTTCTTT
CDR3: CASSEAGPPGTEAFF

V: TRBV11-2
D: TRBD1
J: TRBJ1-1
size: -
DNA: TGTGCCAGCAGCGTCGACAGGGGACCTGAAGCTTTCTTT
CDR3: CASSVDRGPEAFF

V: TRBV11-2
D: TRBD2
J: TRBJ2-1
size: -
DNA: TGTGCCAGCAGATTAGCGGGAGCCACCTACAATGAGCAGTTCTTC
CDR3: CASRLAGATYNEQFF

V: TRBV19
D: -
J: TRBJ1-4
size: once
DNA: TGTGCCAGTAGCCCCACGGGGGCAACTAATGAAAAACTGTTTTTT
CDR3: CASSPTGATNEKLFF

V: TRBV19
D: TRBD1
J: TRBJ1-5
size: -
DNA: TGTGCCAGTAGTATTAGGGACAGCCCGATAAGCAATCAGCCCCAGCATTTT
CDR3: CASSIRDSPISNQPQHF

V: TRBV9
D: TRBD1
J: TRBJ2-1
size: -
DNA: TGTGCCAGCAGCGTAGTCGGGACAGGGGGCTCCTACAATGAGCAGTTCTTC
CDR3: CASSVVGTGGSYNEQFF

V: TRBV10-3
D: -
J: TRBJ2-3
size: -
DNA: TGTGCCATCAGTGAGGGAGACTATAGCGATACGCAGTATTTT
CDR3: CAISEGDYSDTQYF

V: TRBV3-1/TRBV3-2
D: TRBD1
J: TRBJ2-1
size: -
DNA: TGTGCCAGCAGCCTTTCCCCTGACAGGGGACATTACAATGAGCAGTTCTTC
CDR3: CASSLSPDRGHYNEQFF

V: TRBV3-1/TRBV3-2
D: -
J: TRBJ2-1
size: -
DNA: TGTGCCAGCAGCCAAGGGGTTAGTGTGGCAGGGGAGCAGTTCTTC
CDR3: CASSQGVSVAGEQFF

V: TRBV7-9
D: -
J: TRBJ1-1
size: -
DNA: TGTGCCAGCAGCGATCATGACAGGCGGAACACTGAAGCTTTCTTT
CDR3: CASSDHDRRNTEAFF

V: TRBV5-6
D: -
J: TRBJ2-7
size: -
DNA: TGTGCCAGCAGCCCAAGGGTTCTGAGGGCTTCCTACGAGCAGTACTTC
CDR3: CASSPRVLRASYEQYF

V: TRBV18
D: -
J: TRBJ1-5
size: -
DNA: TGTGCCAGCTCACCAGAGGAGCACCAGCCCCAGCATTTT
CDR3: CASSPEEHQPQHF

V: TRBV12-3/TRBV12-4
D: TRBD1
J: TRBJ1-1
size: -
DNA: TGTGCCGGACAGGGAACGAACACTGAAGCTTTCTTT
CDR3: CAGQGTNTEAFF

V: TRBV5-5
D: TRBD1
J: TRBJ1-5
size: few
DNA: TGTGCCAGCAGCCTTGACAGGGCATCCCAGCCCCAGCATTTT
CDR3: CASSLDRASQPQHF

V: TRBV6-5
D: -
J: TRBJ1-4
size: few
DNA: TGTGCCAGCAGTCTTGAGGTACAGGGTAGAGAAAAACTGTTTTTT
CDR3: CASSLEVQGREKLFF

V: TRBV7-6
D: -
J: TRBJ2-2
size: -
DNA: TGTGCCAGCAGACCTGCAGGGTTGAACACCGGGGAGCTGTTTTTT
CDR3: CASRPAGLNTGELFF

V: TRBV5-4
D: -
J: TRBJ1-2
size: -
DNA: TGTGCCAGCAGCCTTCAGGGATTAGTCTATGGCTACACCTTC
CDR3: CASSLQGLVYGYTF

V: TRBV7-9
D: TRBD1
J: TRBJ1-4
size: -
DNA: TGTGCCAGCAGCGGGACAGGGAGTGAAAAACTGTTTTTT
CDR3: CASSGTGSEKLFF

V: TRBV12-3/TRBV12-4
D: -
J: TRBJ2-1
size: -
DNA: TGTGCCAGCAGTTTGCCAGGGTCGGATGAGCAGTTCTTC
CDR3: CASSLPGSDEQFF

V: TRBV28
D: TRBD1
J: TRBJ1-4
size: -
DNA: TGTGCCAGCAGTTTGACAGGGTTGGGTGAAAAACTGTTTTTT
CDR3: CASSLTGLGEKLFF